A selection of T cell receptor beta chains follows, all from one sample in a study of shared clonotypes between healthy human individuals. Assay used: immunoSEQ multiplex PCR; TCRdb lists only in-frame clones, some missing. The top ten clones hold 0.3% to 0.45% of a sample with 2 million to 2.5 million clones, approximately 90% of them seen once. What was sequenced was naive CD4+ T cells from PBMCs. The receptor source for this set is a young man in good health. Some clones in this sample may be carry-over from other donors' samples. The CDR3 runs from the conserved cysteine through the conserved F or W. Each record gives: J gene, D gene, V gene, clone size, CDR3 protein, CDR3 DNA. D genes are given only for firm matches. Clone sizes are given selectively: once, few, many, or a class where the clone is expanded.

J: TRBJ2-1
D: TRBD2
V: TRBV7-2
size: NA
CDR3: CASTGLAVNSYNEQFF
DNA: TGTGCCAGCACGGGTCTAGCGGTTAACTCCTACAATGAGCAGTTCTTC

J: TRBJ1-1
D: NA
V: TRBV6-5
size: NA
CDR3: CASRLMGDTEAFF
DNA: TGTGCCAGCAGGTTAATGGGGGACACTGAAGCTTTCTTT

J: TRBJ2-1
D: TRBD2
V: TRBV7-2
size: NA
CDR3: CASSLAPSGRARSNEQFF
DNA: TGTGCCAGCAGCTTAGCTCCTAGCGGGAGGGCCCGTAGCAATGAGCAGTTCTTC

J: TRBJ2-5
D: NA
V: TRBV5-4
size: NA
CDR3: CASSLYRYETQYF
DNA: TGTGCCAGCAGCTTGTATAGGTACGAGACCCAGTACTTC

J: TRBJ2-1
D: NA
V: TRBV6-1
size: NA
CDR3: CASRVPSLASNEQFF
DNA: TGTGCCAGCAGAGTCCCGTCCCTGGCATCAAATGAGCAGTTCTTC

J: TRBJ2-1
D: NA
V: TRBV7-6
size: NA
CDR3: CASSFSLATYNEQFF
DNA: TGTGCCAGCAGCTTCTCTCTAGCCACCTACAATGAGCAGTTCTTC

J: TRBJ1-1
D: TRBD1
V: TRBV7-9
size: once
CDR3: CASSLAQGADTEAFF
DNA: TGTGCCAGCAGCTTAGCTCAGGGGGCAGACACTGAAGCTTTCTTT

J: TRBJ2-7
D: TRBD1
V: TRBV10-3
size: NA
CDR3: CAIRTGTGAYEQYF
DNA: TGTGCCATCAGAACCGGGACAGGGGCCTACGAGCAGTACTTC

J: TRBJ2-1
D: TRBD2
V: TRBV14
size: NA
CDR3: CASSPPFGLAERGEQFF
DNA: TGTGCCAGCAGCCCCCCCTTCGGCCTAGCGGAAAGGGGTGAGCAGTTCTTC

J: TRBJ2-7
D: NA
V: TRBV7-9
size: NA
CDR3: CASSPGVASAYEQYF
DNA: TGTGCCAGCAGCCCCGGGGTTGCCTCCGCCTACGAGCAGTACTTC

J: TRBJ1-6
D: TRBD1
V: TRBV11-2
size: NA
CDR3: CASSLVPGGDSPLHF
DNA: TGTGCCAGCAGCTTAGTTCCAGGGGGCGATTCACCCCTCCACTTT

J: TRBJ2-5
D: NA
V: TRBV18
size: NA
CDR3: CASSLGDGLAEETQYF
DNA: TGTGCCAGCTCACTCGGGGACGGGCTCGCCGAGGAGACCCAGTACTTC

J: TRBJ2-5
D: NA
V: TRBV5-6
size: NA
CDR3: CASSLGRRVKETQYF
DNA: TGTGCCAGCAGCTTGGGGCGTAGGGTTAAAGAGACCCAGTACTTC

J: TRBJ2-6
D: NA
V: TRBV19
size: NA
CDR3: CASSMAAGFAPAGANVLTF
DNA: TGTGCCAGTAGTATGGCGGCAGGATTTGCCCCAGCTGGGGCCAACGTCCTGACTTTC

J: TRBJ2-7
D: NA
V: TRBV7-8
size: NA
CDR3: CASATGMSYEQYF
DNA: TGTGCCAGCGCAACAGGGATGTCCTACGAGCAGTACTTC

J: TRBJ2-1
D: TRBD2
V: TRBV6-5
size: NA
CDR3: CASSQLAGGPDEQFF
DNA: TGTGCCAGCAGCCAACTAGCGGGAGGGCCGGATGAGCAGTTCTTC